This T cell receptor beta chain comes out of a study of blood T cell repertoires in COVID-19. Turning to the study itself: Collection of acute and convalescent COVID-19 samples took place in the United States, Italy and Spain.

This CDR3 spans 15 amino acids. The V gene's germline CDR1 is MNHEY and CDR2 SVGAGI. V was pared by 8 bases and J by 5 bases, with 18 bases between. In the authors' methods: Amplification of reference gene primers provided the estimated nucleated cell counts. Profiling relied on immunoSEQ multiplex PCR, and the TCRdb table lists in-frame clones only, not all of them. V and J calls and clone size are given by that table; D and trimming were obtained from the DNA. The sample has 85,000 to 95,000 clones, about 88% seen once; the top ten hold approximately 19%. The chain links TRBV6-5 to TRBJ1-4; D possibly corresponds to TRBD1 (6 bases). The receptor was derived from a woman at least 80 years old with acute or convalescent COVID-19. The sequencing input was peripheral blood. CDR3 coding DNA: TGTGCCAGCCGGTCGGGGGGGGCAGGGAATGAAAAACTGTTTTTT. Its translation is CASRSGGAGNEKLFF.